These 23 T cell receptor beta chains originate from one sample sequenced in a study of blood T cell repertoires in COVID-19. Measured with immunoSEQ multiplex PCR; TCRdb has only the in-frame clones, and not every one. The repertoire consists of tens of thousands of clones, with 75% to 90% occurring once and the leading ten covering approximately 40%. Material for sequencing was peripheral blood. The receptors stem from an elderly man with acute or convalescent COVID-19.

The V gene is TRBV5-6, the J gene TRBJ2-2; no reliable D call. Trimming shortened V by 3 bases and J by 6 bases, and 12 bases separated the two germline ends. CDR1 is SGHDT and CDR2 is YYEEEE in the germline V gene. The CDR3 has 14 residues. CDR3 region: CASSSGLSAGELFF. As DNA, the CDR3 is TGTGCCAGCAGCTCTGGGCTATCGGCCGGGGAGCTGTTTTTT.

The gene calls are TRBV11-1 and TRBJ2-1; D call uncertain. V was shortened by 1 base and J by 8 bases, with 12 bases between the two germline ends. The CDR3 is made up of 14 amino acids. CDR1 and CDR2 (germline): SGHAT, FQDESV (reference sequence). The CDR3 bases are TGTGCCAGCAGCTTAGGAGATTCTGTGGATGAGCAGTTCTTC. It yields the protein CASSLGDSVDEQFF.

The chain joins TRBV12-5 to TRBJ2-3, with TRBD2 matching over 13 bases. The CDR3 contains 16 residues. The ends lost 5 bases at V and 1 base at J; junction bases unmatched: 3. CDR1 and CDR2 from the germline V gene are LGHNT and FRNRAP. This CDR3 is CASGRGLAGGTDTQYF. For the CDR3, the DNA is TGTGCTAGTGGTCGTGGACTAGCGGGGGGCACAGATACGCAGTATTTT.

The V gene is TRBV6-6, the J gene TRBJ1-1, with 10 nucleotides matching TRBD1. Unmatched junction bases numbered 12, after V lost 5 bases and J lost 3 bases. CDR1 and CDR2 (germline): MNHNY, SVGAGI (reference sequence). This CDR3 is 17 amino acids long. The CDR3 DNA follows: TGTGCCAGCAGTCTAGACAGGGGGCAGGTTCCGGACACTGAAGCTTTCTTT. This encodes CASSLDRGQVPDTEAFF.

The chain links TRBV18 to TRBJ1-2; 10 nucleotides agree with TRBD1. J lost 6 bases, V lost 5 bases, and 6 bases had no gene match. CDR1 and CDR2 from the germline V gene are KGHSH and LQKENI. The CDR3 totals 14 residues. Here the CDR3 reads CASSTSGQGNGYTF. DNA for the CDR3: TGTGCCAGCTCAACCTCGGGACAGGGGAATGGCTACACCTTC.

J is TRBJ1-5 and V is TRBV29-1; weak D call: TRBD1 (5 bases). The CDR3 consists of 13 residues. V shed 6 bases and J shed 6 bases, with 15 bases lying between them. Germline CDR1 reads SQVTM; CDR2 reads ANQGSEA. This CDR3 is CSVAGLGGQPQHF. CDR3 bases: TGCAGCGTAGCGGGGCTTGGCGGTCAGCCCCAGCATTTT. Based on the CDR3 plus reference TRBV29-1 and TRBJ1-5, the full variable domain is SAVISQKPSRDICQRGTSLTIQCQVDSQVTMMFWYRQQPGQSLTLIATANQGSEATYESGFVIDKFPISRPNLTFSTLTVSNMSPEDSSIYLCSVAGLGGQPQHFGDGTRLSIL.

This sequence joins TRBV30 and TRBJ1-2; 12 bases match TRBD1. Losses at the gene ends were 0 bases for V and 7 bases for J; bases not matched to a gene: 9. Germline V gene data show CDR1 as GTSNPN and CDR2 as SVGIG (reference sequence). This CDR3 contains 16 residues. CDR3 in DNA: TGTGCCTGGAGTGTCAAGGGGGGACAGGGGGCTGGTGGCTACACCTTC. Its protein is CAWSVKGGQGAGGYTF.

V and J are TRBV3-1 (or the pseudogene TRBV3-2) and TRBJ1-6, with 7 positions matching TRBD1. CDR1 LGHDT and CDR2 YNNKEL come from the germline V gene (reference sequence). Germline trimming cut 3 bases from V and 5 bases from J; bases unmatched to any gene: 1. This CDR3 comprises 14 residues. CDR3: CASSHGTDNSPLHF. CDR3 bases: TGTGCCAGCAGCCACGGGACAGATAATTCACCCCTCCACTTT.

The rearrangement joins TRBV7-3 to TRBJ2-5; 9 positions match TRBD2. The V and J ends lost 2 bases and 5 bases, in that order; junction bases with no gene match: 6. Germline V gene lookup returns CDR1 SGHTA and CDR2 FQGTGA. The CDR3 contains 15 residues. The CDR3 is CASSLGEREVETQYF. The CDR3 region has the DNA TGTGCCAGCAGCTTAGGAGAGCGGGAGGTGGAGACCCAGTACTTC. Drawing the rest from reference TRBV7-3 and TRBJ2-5, the complete variable domain is GAGVSQTPSNKVTEKGKYVELRCDPISGHTALYWYRQSLGQGPEFLIYFQGTGAADDSGLPNDRFFAVRPEGSVSTLKIQRTERGDSAVYLCASSLGEREVETQYFGPGTRLLVL.

The V call is TRBV7-2, the J call TRBJ2-7; a weak D match, TRBD2 (6 bases). The germline V gene has CDR1 SGHTA and CDR2 FQGNSA. The CDR3 loop spans 13 amino acids. Trimming left V 0 bases short and J 3 bases short, with 6 bases between. The CDR3 DNA is TGTGCCAGCAGCTTAGCGGGAGGCTACGAGCAGTACTTC. It yields the protein CASSLAGGYEQYF.

V gene TRBV24-1 combines with J gene TRBJ2-2, with TRBD1 identical over 8 bases. CDR1 is KGHDR, CDR2 SFDVKD, per germline. Trimming cost V 2 bases and J 2 bases; bases outside gene matches: 3. The CDR3 is made up of 16 amino acids. The CDR3 DNA is TGTGCCACCAGTGATTCGGGACAGGTAAACACCGGGGAGCTGTTTTTT. Protein product: CATSDSGQVNTGELFF.

This clone was recorded a few times. The V gene is TRBV6-2 or TRBV6-3, the J gene TRBJ1-2; perhaps TRBD1 as D (6 bases). There are 14 residues in the CDR3. In germline, CDR1 is MNHEY, CDR2 SVGEGT. V lost 0 bases to trimming and J lost 4 bases, with 9 bases between them. In DNA, the CDR3 is TGTGCCAGCAGTTACTCAGGACAGTTCTATGGCTACACCTTC. Protein: CASSYSGQFYGYTF.

The rearrangement links TRBV7-3 to TRBJ1-1, with D perhaps TRBD1 (6 bases). Germline values: CDR1 SGHTA, CDR2 FQGTGA. Trimming removed 5 bases from V and 3 bases from J, with 10 bases in between. The CDR3 sequence is 13 residues long. Here the CDR3 reads CASSPRQDTEAFF. Here the CDR3 DNA reads TGTGCCAGCAGCCCTCGACAGGACACTGAAGCTTTCTTT.

This chain connects TRBV28 to TRBJ2-7, with 7 bases matching TRBD2. Germline trimming cut 3 bases from V and 2 bases from J; bases unmatched to any gene: 4. This CDR3 has 14 amino acids. Germline values: CDR1 MDHEN, CDR2 SYDVKM. As DNA, the CDR3 is TGTGCCAGCAGTTTTAGCGGGCCGGCCTACGAGCAGTACTTC. Amino acid sequence: CASSFSGPAYEQYF.

The CDR3 DNA is TGTGCCAGCAGCTTAGAGACAGGCCCCCAAGAGACCCAGTACTTC. Protein product: CASSLETGPQETQYF. The chain recombines TRBV11-1 with TRBJ2-5; D is perhaps TRBD1 (6 bases). CDR1 and CDR2 (germline): SGHAT, FQDESV (reference sequence). V lost 1 base and J 1 base, leaving 10 bases between the germline ends. The CDR3 contains 15 residues.

J is TRBJ2-6 and V is TRBV13, with D unresolved. The CDR3 sequence is 18 residues long. CDR1 and CDR2 (germline): PRHDT, FYEKMQ (reference sequence). V lost 5 bases, J lost 2 bases, and 19 bases lay in between. The DNA for the CDR3 is TGTGCCAGCAGCCCAGGAAACTCTAAATCTACTGGGGCCAACGTCCTGACTTTC. Translation: CASSPGNSKSTGANVLTF.

This clone came up once. The chain combines TRBV1 with TRBJ2-7; TRBD1 is the table's D call, not checked against the DNA. TRBV1 represents a pseudogene. This CDR3 has 15 residues. The CDR3 region has the DNA TGCACCAGCAGCCAAGAGATCCAGGGGGTCTACGAGCAGTACTTC. It encodes CTSSQEIQGVYEQYF.

The V gene is TRBV28, the J gene TRBJ2-7; 9 bases map to TRBD1. This CDR3 contains 16 residues. CDR1 is MDHEN, CDR2 SYDVKM, per germline. Trimming removed 6 bases from V and 2 bases from J; junction bases left unmatched: 11. Here the CDR3 DNA reads TGTGCCAGCAGCTCTCCACAGGGGGCTGTGGCCTACGAGCAGTACTTC. Translated: CASSSPQGAVAYEQYF.

The rearrangement joins TRBV19 to TRBJ1-1; 7 bases align to TRBD1. CDR1 is LNHDA and CDR2 is SQIVND in the germline V gene (reference sequence). The CDR3 length is 13 residues. Unmatched junction bases numbered 5, after V lost 8 bases and J lost 2 bases. The CDR3 coding sequence is TGTGCCAGTTTCGGGACAGCTAACACTGAAGCTTTCTTT. Its protein is CASFGTANTEAFF. Full variable domain (rest looked up from reference TRBV19 and TRBJ1-1): DGGITQSPKYLFRKEGQNVTLSCEQNLNHDAMYWYRQDPGQGLRLIYYSQIVNDFQKGDIAEGYSVSREKKESFPLTVTSAQKNPTAFYLCASFGTANTEAFFGQGTRLTVV.

The genes are TRBV7-6 and TRBJ2-2; 8 bases agree with TRBD2. This CDR3 spans 16 amino acids. Germline-derived CDR1 and CDR2 are SGHVS and FNYEAQ. V gave up 5 bases and J gave up 6 bases; unmatched junction bases: 11. The CDR3 region has the DNA TGTGCCAGCAGCACCTTAGGGGCGGGAGGTCCCGGGGAGCTGTTTTTT. This sequence encodes CASSTLGAGGPGELFF.

The gene calls are TRBV11-3 and TRBJ2-3; TRBD2 matches at 10 bases. The length of the CDR3 is 16 residues. Losses at the gene ends were 5 bases for V and 2 bases for J; bases not matched to a gene: 7. Germline CDR1 and CDR2: SGHNT and YENEEA. As DNA, the CDR3 is TGTGCCAGCAGCCTTAGAGGGACTAGCGACACAGATACGCAGTATTTT. Its translation is CASSLRGTSDTDTQYF.

V usage is TRBV29-1 and J usage is TRBJ2-4, with TRBD2 matching 11 bases. The CDR3 runs 13 residues. The ends lost 8 bases at V and 8 bases at J; junction bases unmatched: 8. From germline, CDR1 is SQVTM and CDR2 ANQGSEA. The CDR3: CSILAGGPYIQYF. The CDR3 nucleotides are TGCAGCATCTTAGCGGGAGGGCCGTACATTCAGTACTTC.

The rearrangement uses TRBV3-1 (or the pseudogene TRBV3-2) and TRBJ1-2; D is ambiguous. The V end lost 4 bases, the J end lost 7 bases, and 16 bases lay between the germline ends. In germline, CDR1 is LGHDT, CDR2 YNNKEL (reference sequence). The length of the CDR3 is 14 residues. The CDR3 loop reads CASSPAGKVLGYTF. The CDR3 DNA is TGTGCCAGCAGCCCGGCGGGAAAGGTTCTTGGCTACACCTTC.